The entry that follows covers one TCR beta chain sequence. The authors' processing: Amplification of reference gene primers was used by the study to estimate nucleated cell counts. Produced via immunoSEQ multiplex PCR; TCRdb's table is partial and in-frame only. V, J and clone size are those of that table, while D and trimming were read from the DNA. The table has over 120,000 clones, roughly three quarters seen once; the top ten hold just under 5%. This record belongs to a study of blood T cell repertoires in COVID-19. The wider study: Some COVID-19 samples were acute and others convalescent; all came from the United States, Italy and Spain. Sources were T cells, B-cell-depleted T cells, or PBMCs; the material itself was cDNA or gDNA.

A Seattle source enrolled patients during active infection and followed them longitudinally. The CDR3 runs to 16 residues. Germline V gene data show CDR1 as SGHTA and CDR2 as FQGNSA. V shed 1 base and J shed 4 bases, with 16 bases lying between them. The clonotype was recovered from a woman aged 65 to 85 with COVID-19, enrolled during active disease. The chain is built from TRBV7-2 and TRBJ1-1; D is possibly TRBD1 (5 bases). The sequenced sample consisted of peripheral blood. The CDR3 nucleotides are TGTGCCAGCAGCTTAGGGCGCGGGGCCTTCGCCACTGAAGCTTTCTTT. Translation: CASSLGRGAFATEAFF.